This TCR beta chain was identified during a study of T cell clusters in autoimmune cytopenias. Some 38,000 genome equivalents of blood DNA were amplified for TRB. TRB rearrangements were amplified by touch-down multiplex PCR with mixed TRB-A/B primers. One entry per CDR3 protein, without DNA, is what TCRdb gives after re-calling the multiplex PCR reads. The listing contains 5,500 to 8,000 distinct CDR3 sequences. Details on this clonotype: Its antigen is not identified.

Study-level findings and limits: Clustering suggested that physiological T cell clusters were missing in primary autoimmune cytopenia patients.

Germline lookup yields CDR1 LNHNV and CDR2 YYDKDF (reference sequence). This CDR3 is built from 13 residues. The sample was also reused in another study, on T cell repertoires in aging, cancer and after chemotherapy. That work states: These repertoire data do not allow conclusions about immunological memory after chemotherapy.

The chain has TRBV15 and TRBJ1-2; TCRdb proposes TRBD1, but this gene call is untestable without DNA. Sequencing used peripheral blood. The sequence was collected from a human donor in good health. The chain's CDR3 is CATSRGGARGYTF.